The entry below describes one T cell receptor beta chain. Antigen specificity is unknown. The data derive from a study of cytomegalovirus exposure and HLA in healthy donors. Turning to the study itself: An earlier analysis found roughly 110 million unique TCR beta sequences from approximately 190 million T cells. From HLA-typed donors, an early data release held around 80 million unique TCRs. Study outcomes and limitations: Whilst most TCR sequences proved rare, a subset of public TCRs occurred across many donors.

When sampled, the donors appeared nominally healthy, though they likely had unrecorded immune exposures. V was shortened by 1 base and J by 3 bases, with 10 bases between the two germline ends. CDR1 SNHLY and CDR2 FYNNEI come from the germline V gene. The CDR3 has 15 amino acids. It was with 60 Vbeta and 13 Jbeta primers that the PCR ran. Some clones are missing from TCRdb's copy, which holds only in-frame ones; the method was immunoSEQ multiplex PCR. Counted here are more than 150,000 clones, roughly 87% occurring once; the ten biggest clones make up over 0.2%. This clonotype was obtained from a girl less than two years old in good health and CMV-seronegative. Sequencing used PBMCs. The genes are TRBV2 and TRBJ1-3; TRBD1 might be the D (5 bases). CDR3 nucleotides: TGTGCCAGCAGTGAAGAGGGGATTAATGGAAACACCATATATTTT. Residues: CASSEEGINGNTIYF. The entire variable domain, with the rest obtained from reference TRBV2 and TRBJ1-3, is as follows: EPEVTQTPSHQVTQMGQEVILRCVPISNHLYFYWYRQILGQKVEFLVSFYNNEISEKSEIFDDQFSVERPDGSNFTLKIRSTKLEDSAMYFCASSEEGINGNTIYFGEGSWLTVV.